This record concerns one TCR beta chain sequence. Its target is unknown. Some clones are missing from TCRdb's copy, which holds only in-frame ones; the method was immunoSEQ multiplex PCR. The data contain around 150,000 clones, just under 95% of them seen just once; the ten biggest clones take up 6.5% to 8%. The data belong to a study of T cell responses to AZD1222 COVID-19 vaccine. Study outcomes and limitations: The donor cohort was predominantly white British with a female majority, and clonal diversity may have been underestimated.

The material sequenced was peripheral blood, taken 28 days after the second AZD1222 dose. This clonotype was obtained from an adult who received the AZD1222 COVID-19 vaccine.

The CDR3 sequence is CAISDGTRIGYTF. CDR3 DNA sequence: TGTGCCATCAGTGATGGGACACGGATTGGCTACACCTTC. The gene calls are TRBV10-3 and TRBJ1-2, with a possible D match to TRBD1 (6 bases). Per the germline V gene, CDR1 is ENHRY and CDR2 is SYGVKD. V lost 3 bases to trimming and J lost 7 bases, with 12 bases between them. This CDR3 has 13 amino acids.